This T cell receptor beta chain derives from a study of blood T cell repertoires in COVID-19. Sequencing used immunoSEQ multiplex PCR; TCRdb keeps in-frame clones, though not all of them. The sample has roughly 70,000 clones, around 89% seen once. V gave up 4 bases and J gave up 7 bases; unmatched junction bases: 6. Germline CDR1 MNHEY, CDR2 SMNVEV (reference sequence). This CDR3 has 14 residues. Sequencing input: peripheral blood. This receptor was identified in a woman aged 70 to 79 with acute or convalescent COVID-19. This chain links TRBV27 with TRBJ2-1; 8 bases are shared with TRBD2. The DNA for the CDR3 is TGTGCCAGCAGTTCAGCGGGAGAGAGGAATGAGCAGTTCTTC. Amino acid sequence: CASSSAGERNEQFF.